This T cell receptor beta chain was sequenced for a study of blood T cell repertoires in COVID-19. Overall study: The United States, Italy and Spain were the sources of the acute and convalescent COVID-19 samples. Sources were T cells, B-cell-depleted T cells, or PBMCs; the material itself was cDNA or gDNA.

Per the study methods: Scientists estimated how many nucleated cells there were by amplifying reference gene primers. Sequenced by immunoSEQ multiplex PCR; TCRdb stores in-frame clones only, minus some. V, J and clone size derive from that table, while D and trimming were established from the DNA sequence. The table includes fewer than 350,000 clones, around 90% detected once. Seattle patients were enrolled during active infection and followed longitudinally. This clone was seen a handful of times. With V trimmed by 4 bases and J by 5 bases, 9 bases remained unmatched. CDR3 length: 16 residues. Germline V gene sequence: CDR1 SNHLY, CDR2 FYNNEI.

The source material was peripheral blood. This receptor was taken from a woman aged 55-70 years with COVID-19, enrolled during active disease. The chain is built from TRBV2 and TRBJ2-3, with 10 bases lining up with TRBD2. The CDR3 spells CASSAPLAGVGDTQYF. The CDR3 DNA reads TGTGCCAGCAGTGCCCCTCTAGCGGGGGTAGGAGATACGCAGTATTTT.